The clone carrying this T cell receptor beta chain came up once. Germline V CDR1 and CDR2: LNHDA, SQIVND (reference sequence). This CDR3 has 15 residues. After removal of 5 bases from V and 7 bases from J, the junction contained 11 bases not matched to a gene. This sample is part of a study of blood T cell repertoires in COVID-19. Recruited during active infection, patients (from Seattle) were subsequently followed longitudinally. In the authors' methods: Amplification with reference gene primers provided the estimates of nucleated cell counts. Only in-frame clones appear in the TCRdb table, and some are missing; sequencing was by immunoSEQ multiplex PCR. That table supplies the V and J calls and clone size; D and trimming were determined from the DNA. The data contain some 240,000 clones, approximately 90% of them seen just once; the ten biggest clones take up 0.8% to 1%.

The source material was peripheral blood. The TCR sequence derives from a man in his fifties or sixties with COVID-19, enrolled during active disease. This chain joins TRBV19 and TRBJ1-2, with 9 bases lining up with TRBD1. The DNA of the CDR3 is TGTGCCAGTAGTCCGGACAGGGGCCTCCGGAGTGGCTACACCTTC. Protein product: CASSPDRGLRSGYTF.